A single sample is the source of the 21 T cell receptor beta chains below, sequenced in a study of T cells after yellow fever vaccination. From the 5' RACE reads, TCRdb called clonotypes with MiXCR, one entry per CDR3 protein. The sample includes approximately 10,000 distinct CDR3 sequences, under 5% of them seen just once. The sample was PBMCs, either bulk or a sorted T-cell subset (CD4+, CD8+, memory, or dextramer-sorted; not recorded which), taken roughly 15 days after the first yellow fever vaccination. The receptors originated from a man between 18 and 29 years old who received the YFV17D yellow fever vaccine.

By sample share, this clonotype is medium-sized. This chain links TRBV10-3 with TRBJ2-2; either TRBD1 or TRBD2 may fit D (5 bases each). The CDR3 totals 15 residues. V dropped 3 bases and J dropped 5 bases, with 13 bases sitting between them. Looked up from germline, CDR1 is ENHRY and CDR2 is SYGVKD. The CDR3 here is CAISDPRGDTGELFF. The CDR3 DNA reads as TGTGCCATCAGTGACCCGAGAGGGGATACCGGGGAGCTGTTTTTT.

This clonotype is labeled medium-sized. V is TRBV7-2 and J is TRBJ2-7, with D possibly being TRBD2 (5 bases). Trimming took off 1 base at V and 3 bases at J, with 13 bases between the two ends. CDR3 length equals 15 residues. The germline V gene has CDR1 SGHTA and CDR2 FQGNSA. CDR3 in amino acids: CASSLDGGGFYEQYF. In DNA form, the CDR3 reads TGTGCCAGCAGCTTAGATGGCGGCGGGTTCTACGAGCAGTACTTC.

This clonotype is medium-sized within its sample. J is TRBJ2-7 and V is TRBV2, with D tentatively TRBD2 (5 bases). The CDR3 is made up of 14 amino acids. CDR1 is SNHLY, CDR2 FYNNEI, per germline. With 6 bases removed from V and 5 bases from J, the gap between germline ends came to 17 bases. The CDR3 DNA reads TGTGCCAGCAGCCCCCCAGCGGCGTCGCACGAGCAGTACTTC. Protein product: CASSPPAASHEQYF.

This clonotype appeared many times. V gene TRBV7-3 combines with J gene TRBJ2-1; 9 bases match TRBD2. V shed 5 bases, J shed 7 bases, and the junction held 9 bases outside the gene matches. The CDR3 is 15 amino acids. From germline, CDR1 is SGHTA and CDR2 FQGTGA. This chain's CDR3 is CASSPGTSLTNEQFF. The CDR3 nucleotides read TGTGCCAGCAGCCCCGGGACTAGCCTCACAAATGAGCAGTTCTTC.

This clonotype came up many times. V and J are TRBV20-1 and TRBJ1-5; D is ambiguous. V lost 3 bases to trimming and J lost 13 bases, with 16 bases between them. CDR3 length equals 12 residues. Germline V gene lookup returns CDR1 DFQATT and CDR2 SNEGSKA (reference sequence). CDR3 amino acids: CSASVLGENQHF. DNA of the CDR3: TGCAGTGCTAGCGTACTCGGGGAAAATCAGCATTTT.

The table lists this clonotype with many counts. This chain uses TRBV2 with TRBJ1-4; the D is unclear. There are 14 residues in the CDR3. Germline CDR1 SNHLY, CDR2 FYNNEI. Trimming left V 6 bases short and J 7 bases short, with 15 bases between. This CDR3 is CASRREVMVEKLFF. DNA for the CDR3: TGTGCCAGCAGGAGGGAGGTGATGGTTGAAAAACTGTTTTTT.

Note on this clonotype: Sequence at one end of the junction differs from germline and may be a read error. For the CDR3, the DNA is TGTGCCATCAGCCCTGGGCTCGACGCTTATAATTCACCCCTCCACTTT. Its protein product is CAISPGLDAYNSPLHF. The chain carries TRBV4-2 and TRBJ1-6; no clear D. The CDR3 spans 16 residues. Per the germline V gene, CDR1 is LGHNA and CDR2 is YNFKEQ.

In this sample, this clonotype turned up many times. The J gene is TRBJ1-2, the V gene TRBV20-1; the D is unclear. This CDR3 comprises 12 residues. Trimming stripped 6 bases from V and 2 bases from J, with 10 bases between. Germline lookup yields CDR1 DFQATT and CDR2 SNEGSKA (reference sequence). CDR3: CSARAYNYGYTF. The CDR3, as DNA: TGCAGTGCCCGAGCGTACAACTATGGCTACACCTTC.

There are many counts of this clonotype. The J gene is TRBJ1-2, the V gene TRBV5-1; 8 nucleotides align to TRBD1. Germline CDR1 is SGHRS and CDR2 is YFSETQ. The CDR3 length is 14 residues. V dropped 1 base and J dropped 3; count of bases not matched to a gene: 2. The chain's CDR3 is CASSLRGQDYGYTF. The CDR3 DNA reads as TGCGCCAGCAGCTTGCGGGGACAGGACTATGGCTACACCTTC.

By its share, this clonotype is medium-sized. The rearrangement uses TRBV7-8 and TRBJ2-4, with D perhaps TRBD2 (7 bases). The CDR3 is 16 residues long. The germline CDR1 and CDR2 sequences are SGHVS and FQNEAQ. Trimming cost V 5 bases and J 1 base, with 15 bases left between them. In nucleotides, the CDR3 is TGTGCCAGCAGCGACAGGCGACTAGCTGCCAAAAACATTCAGTACTTC. Translated: CASSDRRLAAKNIQYF.

By sample share, this clonotype is medium-sized (0.01 to 0.1%). The chain uses TRBV29-1 and TRBJ2-7; TRBD1 aligns across 10 bases. Germline CDR1 is SQVTM and CDR2 is ANQGSEA. Unmatched junction bases numbered 5, after V lost 5 bases and J lost 4 bases. The CDR3 contains 13 residues. The CDR3 is CSVKDRGLYEQYF. Written as DNA, the CDR3 is TGCAGCGTTAAGGACAGGGGGTTATACGAGCAGTACTTC.

This clonotype was recorded at least ten times. The chain has TRBV5-8 and TRBJ2-6; no clear D gene. Germline CDR1 is SGHTS and CDR2 is YDEGEE. The CDR3 sequence is 14 residues long. V lost 3 bases to trimming and J lost 0 bases, with 4 bases between them. The CDR3 DNA reads TGTGCCAGCAGCTGGAACTCTGGGGCCAACGTCCTGACTTTC. Translation gives CASSWNSGANVLTF.

This clonotype was seen ten or more times. The chain combines TRBV12-3 or TRBV12-4 with TRBJ1-2, with TRBD1 identical over 7 bases. The CDR3 covers 13 residues. V was clipped by 5 bases and J by 5 bases; unmatched bases: 5. In nucleotides, the CDR3 is TGTGCCAGCAGTCCACGGGACAGTTATGGCTACACCTTC. It encodes CASSPRDSYGYTF.

At least ten counts were recorded for this clonotype. This rearrangement joins TRBV30 to TRBJ2-7; no definite D call. V lost 6 bases and J 3 bases, leaving 9 bases between the germline ends. Germline CDR1 and CDR2: GTSNPN and SVGIG (reference sequence). This CDR3 spans 11 amino acids. As DNA, the CDR3 is TGTGCCTGCAAAAAGGGCTACGAGCAGTACTTC. Amino acids: CACKKGYEQYF.

This clonotype has at least ten counts. V gene TRBV12-3 or TRBV12-4 combines with J gene TRBJ2-3; TRBD1 might be the D (5 bases). The CDR3 covers 14 residues. V shed 3 bases and J shed 0 bases, with 7 bases lying between them. The CDR3 spells CASSLTASTDTQYF. The CDR3 bases are TGTGCCAGCAGTTTGACAGCTAGCACAGATACGCAGTATTTT.

This clonotype was seen at least ten times. V usage is TRBV5-1 and J usage is TRBJ2-3, with D hard to call. The CDR3 loop spans 17 amino acids. The germline V gene encodes CDR1 SGHRS and CDR2 YFSETQ. V was trimmed by 2 bases and J by 0 bases, leaving 16 bases between them. In DNA form, the CDR3 reads TGCGCCAGCAGCTTTGGGCTAGTAAGGGCTAGCACAGATACGCAGTATTTT. As protein: CASSFGLVRASTDTQYF.

This clonotype is medium-sized in the sample. The CDR3 loop reads CASSYYTTDTQYF. CDR3 in DNA: TGTGCCAGCAGCTACTACACGACAGATACGCAGTATTTT. The V gene is TRBV9, the J gene TRBJ2-3, with D unclear. This CDR3 is built from 13 residues. The germline V and J ends were trimmed by 4 bases and 3 bases, with 9 bases remaining between them. Germline V gene sequence: CDR1 SGDLS, CDR2 YYNGEE.

This clonotype counts as medium-sized. V and J are TRBV5-1 and TRBJ2-2; the D gene is possibly TRBD2 (6 bases). The CDR3 loop spans 15 amino acids. Germline lookup yields CDR1 SGHRS and CDR2 YFSETQ. Trimming stripped 5 bases from V and 4 bases from J, with 15 bases between. CDR3 protein: CASSPPGLGTGELFF. The CDR3 region has the DNA TGCGCCAGCAGTCCACCGGGACTGGGCACCGGGGAGCTGTTTTTT.

The sample holds many counts of this clonotype. The chain is built from TRBV19 and TRBJ2-6, with D possibly matching TRBD2 (5 bases). CDR1 and CDR2 from the germline V gene are LNHDA and SQIVND (reference sequence). The V and J ends lost 4 bases and 8 bases respectively, with 15 bases between them. The CDR3 consists of 15 residues. CDR3 in amino acids: CASSTPPRGSNVLTF. In DNA form, the CDR3 reads TGTGCCAGTAGTACGCCGCCTCGGGGTTCCAACGTCCTGACTTTC.

To note about this clonotype: A single base separates this from a much larger clone, so it may be a read error. This chain connects TRBV7-2 to TRBJ2-2; D not resolved. CDR3 size: 12 residues. Looked up from germline, CDR1 is SGHTA and CDR2 is FQGNSA. The V and J ends lost 5 bases and 7 bases respectively, with 8 bases between them. CDR3 bases: TGTGCCAGCAGCACCTCTATCGGGGAGCTGTTTTTT. This translates into CASSTSIGELFF.

There are many counts of this clonotype. J is TRBJ1-1 and V is TRBV24-1; no reliable D call. V lost 1 base and J lost 2, with 4 bases in between. Germline V gene lookup returns CDR1 KGHDR and CDR2 SFDVKD. This CDR3 region has 13 residues. DNA for the CDR3: TGTGCCACCAGTGATTTCGGAAACACTGAAGCTTTCTTT. It specifies CATSDFGNTEAFF.